Described below is a single T cell receptor (beta chain) sequence and its context. Its cognate antigen is unknown. Germline V CDR1 and CDR2: ENHRY, SYGVKD. Trimming removed 0 bases from V and 9 bases from J; junction bases left unmatched: 5. The CDR3 contains 15 residues. Donors, without exception, were Caucasian adults residing in Nashville, Tennessee. The assay was run at deep level. Per the original methods: ImmunoSEQ yielded junction-only sequences lacking quality scores, so filtering differed. Measured with immunoSEQ multiplex PCR; TCRdb has only the in-frame clones, and not every one. For V, J and clone size, that table is used; D and trimming come from the DNA. The repertoire includes about 1 million clones, 60% to 80% of them detected once, and around 1.4% sits in the top ten. The data originate from a study of shared clonotypes between healthy human individuals. Study outcomes and limitations: The naive CD4 repertoires of a few donors were compared, and about 5% of clonotypes were shared.

The rearrangement joins TRBV10-3 to TRBJ1-5; 10 nucleotides line up with TRBD1. The TCR comes from a man aged 18 to 29 in good health. Sequenced material: memory CD4+ T cells sorted from blood. This sample's subset: CD45RA-negative fraction. The CDR3 DNA is TGTGCCATCAGTGAGTCCCGGACAGGGGGTTTGCCCCAGCATTTT. It yields the protein CAISESRTGGLPQHF.